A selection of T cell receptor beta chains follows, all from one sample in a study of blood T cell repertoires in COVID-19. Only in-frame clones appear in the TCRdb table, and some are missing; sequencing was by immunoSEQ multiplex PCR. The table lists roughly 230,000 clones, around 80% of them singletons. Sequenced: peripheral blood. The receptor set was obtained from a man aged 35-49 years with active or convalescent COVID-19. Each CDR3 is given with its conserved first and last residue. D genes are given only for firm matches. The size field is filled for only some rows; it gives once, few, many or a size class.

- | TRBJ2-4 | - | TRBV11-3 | CASSLADSINIQYF | TGTGCCAGCAGCCTAGCGGACAGTATCAACATTCAGTACTTC
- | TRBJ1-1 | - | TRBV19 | CASAIGLINTEAFF | TGTGCCAGTGCAATAGGACTGATTAACACTGAAGCTTTCTTT
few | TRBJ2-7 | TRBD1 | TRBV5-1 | CASSLGHGQGARSEQYF | TGCGCCAGCAGCTTGGGACATGGACAGGGCGCCAGAAGCGAGCAGTACTTC
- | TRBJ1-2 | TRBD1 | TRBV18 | CASSPPGQGFYGYTF | TGTGCCAGCTCACCTCCGGGACAGGGATTCTATGGCTACACCTTC
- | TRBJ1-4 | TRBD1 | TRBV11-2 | CASSHRGFDEKLFF | TGTGCCAGCAGCCACAGGGGGTTCGATGAAAAACTGTTTTTT
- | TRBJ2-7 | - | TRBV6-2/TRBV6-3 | CASSYSQGYEQYF | TGTGCCAGCAGTTACTCACAGGGCTACGAGCAGTACTTC
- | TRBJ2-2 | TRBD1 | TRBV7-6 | CASSYGQGINTGELFF | TGTGCCAGCAGCTACGGACAGGGTATCAACACCGGGGAGCTGTTTTTT
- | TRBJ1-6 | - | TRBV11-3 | CASSLEVMSPLHF | TGTGCCAGCAGCTTGGAGGTTATGTCACCCCTCCACTTT
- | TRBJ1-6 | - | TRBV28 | CASSYRAASPLHF | TGTGCCAGCAGTTACAGGGCCGCTTCACCCCTCCACTTT
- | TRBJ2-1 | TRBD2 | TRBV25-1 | CASSELGGGMDNEQFF | TGTGCCAGCAGTGAATTGGGCGGGGGAATGGACAATGAGCAGTTCTTC
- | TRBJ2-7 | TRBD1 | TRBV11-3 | CASSGWTGRDEQYF | TGTGCCAGCAGCGGGTGGACAGGGCGGGACGAGCAGTACTTC
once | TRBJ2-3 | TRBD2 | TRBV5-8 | CASSLGSGGFTDTQYF | TGTGCCAGCAGCTTGGGTAGCGGGGGGTTCACAGATACGCAGTATTTT
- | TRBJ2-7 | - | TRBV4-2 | CASSQDKGDPSYEQYF | TGTGCCAGCAGCCAAGATAAGGGGGATCCATCCTACGAGCAGTACTTC
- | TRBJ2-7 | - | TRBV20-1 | CSASIGETYEQYF | TGCAGTGCTAGTATCGGTGAAACCTACGAGCAGTACTTC